These 9 T cell receptor beta chains were all obtained from the same sample, sequenced in a study of shared clonotypes between healthy human individuals (dated by TCRdb to 2020 to 2021). The library was produced with the immunoSEQ multiplex PCR assay. This is the immuneACCESS table as TCRdb keeps it, with only in-frame sequences that have V and J called. A part of the clones is gone; compared with another copy, unresolved V genes explain less than half, and the rest is unexplained. The sample table holds 950,000 to 1,100,000 clones, of which around 76% were seen once. Around 1.5% of the sample lies in the top ten. The source material was memory CD4+ T cells sorted from blood. Explained via the paper, the cell subset or site label denotes: CD45RA-negative fraction. The receptors come from a man younger than 35 in good health.

This clone was seen more than once but under ten times. This chain joins TRBV19 and TRBJ1-2, with a weak D call TRBD1 (5 bases). CDR1 LNHDA and CDR2 SQIVND come from the germline V gene (reference sequence). Trimming removed 4 bases from V and 5 bases from J, with 11 bases in between. CDR3 length: 13 amino acids. The CDR3 sequence is CASSRAPGYGYTF. The DNA of the CDR3 is TGTGCCAGTAGTAGGGCCCCAGGGTATGGCTACACCTTC.

This clone showed up just a few times. The chain carries TRBV11-2 and TRBJ2-3; D gene unclear. The V gene's germline CDR1 is SGHAT and CDR2 FQNNGV. This CDR3 spans 14 amino acids. The V and J ends lost 5 bases and 7 bases respectively, with 16 bases between them. The CDR3 region has the DNA TGTGCCAGCAGCAAGGTAGTGGCGTCATATACGCAGTATTTT. This encodes CASSKVVASYTQYF.

This chain connects TRBV7-9 to TRBJ2-5; 9 bases fit TRBD2. The CDR3 contains 15 residues. V shed 5 bases and J 2 bases; nucleotides not matched to a gene: 6. Germline CDR1 reads SEHNR; CDR2 reads FQNEAQ (reference sequence). This CDR3 reads CASSRTSASQETQYF. CDR3 nucleotides: TGTGCCAGCAGCCGGACTAGCGCCTCACAAGAGACCCAGTACTTC.

The rearrangement uses TRBV7-2 and TRBJ2-5; D tentatively reads TRBD1 or TRBD2 (5 bases each). Between the trimmed V and J ends, which lost 5 bases and 2 bases, there was a span of 15 bases. Germline V CDR1 and CDR2: SGHTA, FQGNSA. The CDR3 runs to 15 residues. CDR3 residues: CASSVGTLAQETQYF. CDR3 sequence (DNA): TGTGCCAGCAGCGTGGGGACCTTAGCTCAAGAGACCCAGTACTTC.

DNA of the CDR3: TGTGCCTGGAGTGTAAGGGAGACGGGGCCGTCGGATCAGCCCCAGCATTTT. Its translation: CAWSVRETGPSDQPQHF. The chain has TRBV30 and TRBJ1-5, with D tentatively TRBD1 (5 bases). From germline, CDR1 is GTSNPN and CDR2 SVGIG (reference sequence). V gave up 0 bases and J gave up 5 bases, with 20 bases separating them. The CDR3 spans 17 residues.

This clone turned up a few times. The V call is TRBV4-3, the J call TRBJ2-7; maybe TRBD1 (5 bases). CDR1 and CDR2 (germline): LGHNA, YSLEER. The length of the CDR3 is 14 residues. V was clipped by 1 base and J by 4 bases, with 11 bases between them. Here the CDR3 DNA reads TGCGCCAGCAGCCAAGCCAGGGTGGCGTACGAGCAGTACTTC. Residues: CASSQARVAYEQYF.

V gene TRBV5-4 combines with J gene TRBJ1-4; D unclear. This CDR3 contains 15 residues. Germline-derived CDR1 and CDR2 are SGHNT and YYREEE (reference sequence). With 4 bases removed from V and 0 bases from J, the gap between germline ends came to 10 bases. For the CDR3, the DNA is TGTGCCAGCAGCCTCGACACCACAACTAATGAAAAACTGTTTTTT. Translating gives CASSLDTTTNEKLFF.

The DNA of the CDR3 is TGTGCCAGCAGCTTAGATTATCAGCCCCAGCATTTT. Amino acids: CASSLDYQPQHF. The rearrangement uses TRBV11-3 and TRBJ1-5; D gene unclear. V was shortened by 0 bases and J by 5 bases, with 2 bases between the two germline ends. In germline, CDR1 is SGHNT, CDR2 YENEEA. The CDR3 has 12 residues.

In nucleotides, the CDR3 is TGTGCCACCCTCGCAGGGCCGAACACTGAAGCTTTCTTT. It specifies CATLAGPNTEAFF. This chain connects TRBV11-2 to TRBJ1-1; the D gene is possibly TRBD1 (5 bases). This CDR3 region has 13 residues. The germline V gene encodes CDR1 SGHAT and CDR2 FQNNGV. Trimming shortened V by 10 bases and J by 1 base, and 13 bases separated the two germline ends.